The present entry profiles one T cell receptor beta chain with its context. Its specificity is not known. The data belong to a study of T-cell reconstitution after alpha-beta-depleted transplantation in children. As it was prepared, the TCRbeta library received unique molecular identifiers. TCRdb reprocessed the PCR reads via MiXCR and lists one record per CDR3 protein. The sample has around 500,000 distinct CDR3 sequences; under 25% are singletons. V was clipped by 6 bases and J by 0 bases, with 15 bases between them. The germline CDR1 and CDR2 sequences are SGHTA and FQGNSA. The CDR3 has 15 amino acids. Study-level results: Where alpha-beta T cells came from about two months after transplant was reportedly several hundred expanded graft clones. When one year had passed after transplant, most T-cell counts and diversity came from newly produced T cells. Day-60 TCRbeta diversity that was high in some patients was derived from surviving recipient T cells and thymic progenitors.

V gene TRBV7-2 combines with J gene TRBJ2-7, with D possibly being TRBD1 (5 bases). This receptor was identified in a boy in the first two years of life who had a stem cell transplant for acute myeloid leukemia, so the T cells may come from the graft donor. This sample comprised PBMCs, mostly from graft donor cells, obtained 360 days after TCRalphabeta/CD19-depleted stem cell transplant. The CDR3 bases are TGTGCCAGCAGTCGAACAGGTTGGAGCTCCTACGAGCAGTACTTC. Translated: CASSRTGWSSYEQYF.